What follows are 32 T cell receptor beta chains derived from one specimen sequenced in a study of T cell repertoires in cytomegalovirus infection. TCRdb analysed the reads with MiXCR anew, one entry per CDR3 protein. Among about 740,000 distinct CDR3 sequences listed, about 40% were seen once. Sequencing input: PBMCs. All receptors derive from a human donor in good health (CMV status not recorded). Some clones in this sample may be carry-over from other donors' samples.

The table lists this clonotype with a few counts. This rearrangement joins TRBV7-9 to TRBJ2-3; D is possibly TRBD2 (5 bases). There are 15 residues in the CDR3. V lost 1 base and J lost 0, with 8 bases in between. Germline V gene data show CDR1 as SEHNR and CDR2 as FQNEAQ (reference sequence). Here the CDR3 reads CASSLGRESTDTQYF. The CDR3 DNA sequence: TGTGCCAGCAGCTTAGGACGGGAAAGCACAGATACGCAGTATTTT.

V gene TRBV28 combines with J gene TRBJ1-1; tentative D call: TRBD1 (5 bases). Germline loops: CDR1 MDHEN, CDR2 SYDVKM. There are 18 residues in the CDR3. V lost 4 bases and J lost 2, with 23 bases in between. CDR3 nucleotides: TGTGCCAGCAGTTCTTACCTTGGACCGGGGCCTTCTAACACTGAAGCTTTCTTT. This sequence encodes CASSSYLGPGPSNTEAFF.

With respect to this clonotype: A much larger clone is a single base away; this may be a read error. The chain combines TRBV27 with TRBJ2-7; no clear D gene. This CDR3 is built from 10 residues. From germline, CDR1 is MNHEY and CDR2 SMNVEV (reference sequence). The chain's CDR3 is CAISPYEQYF. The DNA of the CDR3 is TGTGCCATCAGTCCCTACGAGCAGTACTTC.

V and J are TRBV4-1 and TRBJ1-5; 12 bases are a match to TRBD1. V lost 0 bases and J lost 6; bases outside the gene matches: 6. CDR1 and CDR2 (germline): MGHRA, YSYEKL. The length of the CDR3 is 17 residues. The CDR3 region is CASSQDPGTGGPQPQHF. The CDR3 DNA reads TGCGCCAGCAGCCAAGACCCAGGGACAGGGGGCCCTCAGCCCCAGCATTTT.

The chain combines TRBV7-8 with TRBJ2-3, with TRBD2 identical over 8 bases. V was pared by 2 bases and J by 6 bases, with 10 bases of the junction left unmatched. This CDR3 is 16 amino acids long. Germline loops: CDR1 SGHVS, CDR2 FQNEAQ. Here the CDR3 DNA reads TGTGCCAGCAGCTTAATAGCGGCGGGGGGTAGGGATACGCAGTATTTT. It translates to CASSLIAAGGRDTQYF.

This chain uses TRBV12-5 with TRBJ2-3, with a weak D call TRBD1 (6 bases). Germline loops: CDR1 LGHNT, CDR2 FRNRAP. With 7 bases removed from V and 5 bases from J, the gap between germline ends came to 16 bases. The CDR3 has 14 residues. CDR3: CASARNRDGDTQYF. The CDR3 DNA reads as TGTGCTAGTGCCCGAAACAGGGATGGAGATACGCAGTATTTT.

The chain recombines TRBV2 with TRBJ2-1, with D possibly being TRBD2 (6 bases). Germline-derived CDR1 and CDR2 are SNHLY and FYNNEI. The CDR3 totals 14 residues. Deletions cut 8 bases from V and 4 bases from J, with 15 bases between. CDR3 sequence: CASRRDFSYNEQFF. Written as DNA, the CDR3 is TGTGCCAGCCGGCGGGACTTTTCTTACAATGAGCAGTTCTTC.

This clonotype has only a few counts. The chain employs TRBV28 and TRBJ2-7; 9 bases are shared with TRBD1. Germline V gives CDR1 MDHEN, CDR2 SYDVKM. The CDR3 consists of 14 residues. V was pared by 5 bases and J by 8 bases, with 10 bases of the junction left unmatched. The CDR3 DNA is TGTGCCAGCAGTCCACCCGGGACAGGGACGAAGCAGTACTTC. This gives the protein CASSPPGTGTKQYF.

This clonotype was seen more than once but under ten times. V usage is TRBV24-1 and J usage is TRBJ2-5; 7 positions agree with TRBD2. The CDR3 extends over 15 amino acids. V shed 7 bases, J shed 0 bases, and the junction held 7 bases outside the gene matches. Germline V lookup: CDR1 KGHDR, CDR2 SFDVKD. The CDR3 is CATSEGAGNQETQYF. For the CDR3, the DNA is TGTGCCACCAGCGAGGGAGCGGGAAACCAAGAGACCCAGTACTTC.

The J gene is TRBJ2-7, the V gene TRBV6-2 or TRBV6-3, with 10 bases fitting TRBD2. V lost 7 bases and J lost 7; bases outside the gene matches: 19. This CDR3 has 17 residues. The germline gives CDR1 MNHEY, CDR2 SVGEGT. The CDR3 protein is CASTPIAGGRFTSEQYF. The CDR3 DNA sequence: TGTGCCAGCACTCCTATAGCGGGAGGACGCTTTACGAGTGAGCAGTACTTC.

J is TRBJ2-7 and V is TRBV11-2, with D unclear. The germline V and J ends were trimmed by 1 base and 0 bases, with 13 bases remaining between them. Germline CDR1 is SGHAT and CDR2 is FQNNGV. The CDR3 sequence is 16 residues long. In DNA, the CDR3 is TGTGCCAGCAGCTTAGCAGGCTACCTGGGCTCCTACGAGCAGTACTTC. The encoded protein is CASSLAGYLGSYEQYF.

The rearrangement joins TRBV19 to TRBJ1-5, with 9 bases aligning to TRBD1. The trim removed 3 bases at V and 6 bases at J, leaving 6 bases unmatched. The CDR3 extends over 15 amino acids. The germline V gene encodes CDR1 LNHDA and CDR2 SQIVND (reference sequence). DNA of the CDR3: TGTGCCAGTAGTATTCTGGGGACAGGGACTCAGCCCCAGCATTTT. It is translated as CASSILGTGTQPQHF.

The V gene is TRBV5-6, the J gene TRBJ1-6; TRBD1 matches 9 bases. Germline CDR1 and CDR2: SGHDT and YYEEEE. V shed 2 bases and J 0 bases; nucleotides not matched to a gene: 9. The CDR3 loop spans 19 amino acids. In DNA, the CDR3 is TGTGCCAGCAGCTTTACAGGGGGCTTCACCAGCTCCTATAATTCACCCCTCCACTTT. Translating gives CASSFTGGFTSSYNSPLHF.

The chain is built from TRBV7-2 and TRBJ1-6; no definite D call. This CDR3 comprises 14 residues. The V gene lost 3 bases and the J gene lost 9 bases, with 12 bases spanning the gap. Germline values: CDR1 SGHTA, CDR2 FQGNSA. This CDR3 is CASSLGVKFSPLHF. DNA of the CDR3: TGTGCCAGCAGCTTGGGAGTCAAGTTTTCACCCCTCCACTTT.

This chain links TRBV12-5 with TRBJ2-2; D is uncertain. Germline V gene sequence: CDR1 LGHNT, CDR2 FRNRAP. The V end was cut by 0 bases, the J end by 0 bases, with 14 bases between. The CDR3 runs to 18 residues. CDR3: CASGLVPQISANTGELFF. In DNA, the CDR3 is TGTGCTAGTGGTTTGGTGCCACAGATTTCCGCGAACACCGGGGAGCTGTTTTTT. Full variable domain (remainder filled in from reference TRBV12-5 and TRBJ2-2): DARVTQTPRHKVTEMGQEVTMRCQPILGHNTVFWYRQTMMQGLELLAYFRNRAPLDDSGMPKDRFSAEMPDATLATLKIQPSEPRDSAVYFCASGLVPQISANTGELFFGEGSRLTVL.

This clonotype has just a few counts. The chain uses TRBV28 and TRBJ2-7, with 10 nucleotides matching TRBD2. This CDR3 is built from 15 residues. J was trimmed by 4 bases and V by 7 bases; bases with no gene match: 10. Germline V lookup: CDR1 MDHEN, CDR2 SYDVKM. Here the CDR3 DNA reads TGTGCCAGCATGAGAGCGGGAGGGCCAGGGTACGAGCAGTACTTC. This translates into CASMRAGGPGYEQYF.

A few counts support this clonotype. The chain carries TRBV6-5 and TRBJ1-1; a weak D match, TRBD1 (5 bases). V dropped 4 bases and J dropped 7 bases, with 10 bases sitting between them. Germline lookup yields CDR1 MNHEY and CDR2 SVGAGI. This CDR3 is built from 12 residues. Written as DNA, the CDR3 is TGTGCCAGCAGTTCACGGGGCGGTGAAGCTTTCTTT. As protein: CASSSRGGEAFF.

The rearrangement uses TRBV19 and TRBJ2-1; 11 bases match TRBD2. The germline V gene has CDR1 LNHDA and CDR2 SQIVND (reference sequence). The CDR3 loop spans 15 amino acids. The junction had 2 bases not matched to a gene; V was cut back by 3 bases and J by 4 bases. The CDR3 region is CASSISSGGYNEQFF. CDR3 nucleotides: TGTGCCAGTAGTATCTCTAGCGGGGGGTACAATGAGCAGTTCTTC. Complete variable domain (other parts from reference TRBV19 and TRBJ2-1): DGGITQSPKYLFRKEGQNVTLSCEQNLNHDAMYWYRQDPGQGLRLIYYSQIVNDFQKGDIAEGYSVSREKKESFPLTVTSAQKNPTAFYLCASSISSGGYNEQFFGPGTRLTVL.

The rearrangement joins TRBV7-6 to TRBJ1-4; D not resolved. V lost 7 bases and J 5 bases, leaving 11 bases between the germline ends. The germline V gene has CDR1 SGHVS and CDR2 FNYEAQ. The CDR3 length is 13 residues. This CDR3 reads CASTANFNEKLFF. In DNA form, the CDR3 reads TGTGCCAGCACCGCTAACTTCAATGAAAAACTGTTTTTT.

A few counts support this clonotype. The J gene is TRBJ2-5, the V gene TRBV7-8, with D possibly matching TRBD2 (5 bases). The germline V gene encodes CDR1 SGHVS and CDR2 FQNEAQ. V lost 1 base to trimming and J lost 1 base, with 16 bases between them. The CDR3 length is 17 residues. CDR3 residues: CASSLGGWTFLQETQYF. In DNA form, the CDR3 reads TGTGCCAGCAGCTTAGGGGGTTGGACTTTCCTCCAAGAGACCCAGTACTTC.

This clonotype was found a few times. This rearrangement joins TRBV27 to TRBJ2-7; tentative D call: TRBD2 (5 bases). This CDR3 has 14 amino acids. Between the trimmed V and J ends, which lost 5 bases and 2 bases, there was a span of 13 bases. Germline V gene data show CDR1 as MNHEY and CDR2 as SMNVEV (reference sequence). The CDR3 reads CASSRSGDPYEQYF. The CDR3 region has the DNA TGTGCCAGCAGTCGCAGCGGAGACCCCTACGAGCAGTACTTC.

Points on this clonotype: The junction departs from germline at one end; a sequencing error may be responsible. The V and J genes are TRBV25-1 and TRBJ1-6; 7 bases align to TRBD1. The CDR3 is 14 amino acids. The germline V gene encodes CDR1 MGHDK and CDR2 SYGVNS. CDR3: CARRDSTSNSPLHF. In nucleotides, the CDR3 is TGTGCCCGCAGGGACAGCACCTCTAATTCACCCCTCCACTTT.

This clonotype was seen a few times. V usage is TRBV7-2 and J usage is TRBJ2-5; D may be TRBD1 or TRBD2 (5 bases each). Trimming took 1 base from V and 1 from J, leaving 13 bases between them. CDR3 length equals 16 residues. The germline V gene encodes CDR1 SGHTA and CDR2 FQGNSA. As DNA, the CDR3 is TGTGCCAGCAGCTTAGGGTGGGGACCAAGCCAAGAGACCCAGTACTTC. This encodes CASSLGWGPSQETQYF.

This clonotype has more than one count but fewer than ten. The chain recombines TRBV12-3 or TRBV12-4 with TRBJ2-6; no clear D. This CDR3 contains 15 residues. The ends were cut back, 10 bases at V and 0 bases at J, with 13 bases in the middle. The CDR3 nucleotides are TGTGCCACCAAACTCAGGAACTCTGGGGCCAACGTCCTGACTTTC. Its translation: CATKLRNSGANVLTF.

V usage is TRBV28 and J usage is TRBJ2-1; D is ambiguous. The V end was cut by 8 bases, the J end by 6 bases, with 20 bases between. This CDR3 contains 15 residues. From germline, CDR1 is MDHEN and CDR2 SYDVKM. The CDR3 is CASCRDFGRGNEQFF. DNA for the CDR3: TGTGCCAGCTGTCGTGATTTCGGACGAGGCAATGAGCAGTTCTTC.

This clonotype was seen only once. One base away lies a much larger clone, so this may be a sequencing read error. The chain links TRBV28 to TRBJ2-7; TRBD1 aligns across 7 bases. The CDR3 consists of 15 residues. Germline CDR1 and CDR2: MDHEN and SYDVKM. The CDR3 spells CDSSFRDRPTVGQYF. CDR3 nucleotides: TGTGACAGCAGTTTCAGGGACAGACCTACGGTGGGGCAGTACTTC.

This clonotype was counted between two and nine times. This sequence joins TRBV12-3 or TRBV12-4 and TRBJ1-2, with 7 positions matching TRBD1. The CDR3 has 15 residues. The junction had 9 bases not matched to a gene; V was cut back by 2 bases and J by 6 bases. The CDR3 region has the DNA TGTGCCAGCAGTTTAAGGACAGGTACAGGGGATGGCTACACCTTC. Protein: CASSLRTGTGDGYTF.

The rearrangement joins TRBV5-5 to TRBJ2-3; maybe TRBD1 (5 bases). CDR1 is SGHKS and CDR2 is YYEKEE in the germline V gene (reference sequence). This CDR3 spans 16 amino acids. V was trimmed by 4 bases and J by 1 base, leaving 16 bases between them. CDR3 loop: CASSLEQVRGTDTQYF. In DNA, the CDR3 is TGTGCCAGCAGCCTCGAACAGGTAAGGGGCACAGATACGCAGTATTTT.

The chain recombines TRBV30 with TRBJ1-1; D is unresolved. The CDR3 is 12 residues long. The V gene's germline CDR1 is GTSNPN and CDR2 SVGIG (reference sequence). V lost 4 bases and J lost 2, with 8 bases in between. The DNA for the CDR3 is TGTGCCTGGATGCGGAGAAACACTGAAGCTTTCTTT. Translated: CAWMRRNTEAFF.

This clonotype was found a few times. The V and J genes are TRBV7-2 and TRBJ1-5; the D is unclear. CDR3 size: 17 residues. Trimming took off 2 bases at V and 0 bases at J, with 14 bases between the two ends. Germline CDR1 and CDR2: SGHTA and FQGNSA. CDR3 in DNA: TGTGCCAGCAGCTTAAGGCCGGCAGCGTATAGCAATCAGCCCCAGCATTTT. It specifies CASSLRPAAYSNQPQHF. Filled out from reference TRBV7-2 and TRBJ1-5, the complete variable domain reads GAGVSQSPSNKVTEKGKDVELRCDPISGHTALYWYRQSLGQGLEFLIYFQGNSAPDKSGLPSDRFSAERTGGSVSTLTIQRTQQEDSAVYLCASSLRPAAYSNQPQHFGDGTRLSIL.

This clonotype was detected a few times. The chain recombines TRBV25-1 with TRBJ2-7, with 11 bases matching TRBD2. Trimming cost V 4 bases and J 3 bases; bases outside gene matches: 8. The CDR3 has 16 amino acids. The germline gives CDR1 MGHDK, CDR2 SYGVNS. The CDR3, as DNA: TGTGCCAGCAGTGGTTTACTAGCGGGAGTCTTCTACGAGCAGTACTTC. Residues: CASSGLLAGVFYEQYF.

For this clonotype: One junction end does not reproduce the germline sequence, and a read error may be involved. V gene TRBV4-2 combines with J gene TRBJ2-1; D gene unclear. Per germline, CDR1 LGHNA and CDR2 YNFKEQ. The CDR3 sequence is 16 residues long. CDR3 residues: CASSQDFASSYNETLF. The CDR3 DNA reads TGTGCCAGCAGCCAAGATTTCGCATCCAGCTACAATGAGACGTTATTC.